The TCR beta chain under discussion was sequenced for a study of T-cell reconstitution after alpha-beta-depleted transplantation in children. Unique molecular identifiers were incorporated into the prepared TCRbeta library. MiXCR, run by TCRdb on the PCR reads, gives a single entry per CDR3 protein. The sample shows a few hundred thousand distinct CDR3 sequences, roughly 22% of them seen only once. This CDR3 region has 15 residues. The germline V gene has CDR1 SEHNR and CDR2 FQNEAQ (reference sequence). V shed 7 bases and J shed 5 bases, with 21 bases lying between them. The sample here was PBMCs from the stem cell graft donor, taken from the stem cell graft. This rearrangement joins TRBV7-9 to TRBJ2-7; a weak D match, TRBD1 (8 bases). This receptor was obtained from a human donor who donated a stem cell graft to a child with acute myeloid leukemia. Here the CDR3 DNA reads TGTGCCAGCATCACAGGGGGGGACAGGCTCGACGAGCAGTACTTC. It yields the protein CASITGGDRLDEQYF.